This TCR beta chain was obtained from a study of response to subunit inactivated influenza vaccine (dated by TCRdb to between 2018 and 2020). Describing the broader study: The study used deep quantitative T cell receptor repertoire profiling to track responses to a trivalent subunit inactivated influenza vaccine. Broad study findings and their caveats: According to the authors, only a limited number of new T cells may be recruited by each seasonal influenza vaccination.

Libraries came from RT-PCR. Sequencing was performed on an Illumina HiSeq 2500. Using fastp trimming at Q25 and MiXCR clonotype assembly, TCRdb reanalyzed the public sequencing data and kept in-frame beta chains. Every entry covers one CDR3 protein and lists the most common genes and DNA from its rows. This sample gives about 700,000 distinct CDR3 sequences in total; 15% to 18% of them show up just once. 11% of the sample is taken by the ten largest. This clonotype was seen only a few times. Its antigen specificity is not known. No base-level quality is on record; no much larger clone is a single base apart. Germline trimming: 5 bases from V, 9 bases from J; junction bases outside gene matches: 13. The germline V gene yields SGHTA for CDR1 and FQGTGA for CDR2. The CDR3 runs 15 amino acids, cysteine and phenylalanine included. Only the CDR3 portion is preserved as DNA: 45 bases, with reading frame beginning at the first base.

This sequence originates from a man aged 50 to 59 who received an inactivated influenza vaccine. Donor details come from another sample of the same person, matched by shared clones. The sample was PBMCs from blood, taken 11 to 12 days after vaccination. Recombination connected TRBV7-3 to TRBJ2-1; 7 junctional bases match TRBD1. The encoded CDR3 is CASSPSGTAPGEQFF. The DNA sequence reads TGTGCCAGCAGCCCAAGTGGGACAGCCCCCGGTGAGCAGTTCTTC.